The 20 T cell receptor beta chains below all came from one sample that was sequenced in a study of T cell clonality in common variable immunodeficiency. Sequenced by immunoSEQ multiplex PCR; TCRdb stores in-frame clones only, minus some. There are about 35,000 clones in the sample, none observed a single time. Sample: peripheral blood mononuclear cells. These receptor sequences come from a person between 18 and 75 years old in good health.

This clone has ten or more counts. The read gets to within 3 residues of the CDR3 end, and the germline J gene fills in the rest. V usage is TRBV5-6 and J usage is TRBJ2-7; a weak D match, TRBD2 (6 bases). Germline loops: CDR1 SGHDT, CDR2 YYEEEE. Trimming stripped 1 base from V and 2 bases from J, with 7 bases between. This CDR3 region has 13 residues. CDR3 sequence reads: CASSLSGAYEQYF. The sequenced CDR3 bases are TGTGCCAGCAGCTTGTCGGGGGCCTACGAG.

The sample holds a few counts of this clone. Read data end 3 residues before the CDR3 end; the end is taken from the germline J gene. V gene TRBV13 combines with J gene TRBJ1-2, with 9 nucleotides matching TRBD1. Germline values: CDR1 PRHDT, CDR2 FYEKMQ (reference sequence). The CDR3 totals 14 residues. V trimming: 5 bases; J trimming: 5 bases; junction bases outside the gene matches: 6. CDR3 DNA (partial): TGTGCCAGCAGCATGGGACAGGGAATGTATGGC. This encodes CASSMGQGMYG. The whole CDR3 protein reads CASSMGQGMYGYTF.

This clone was found many times. With the read ending 3 residues before the CDR3 end, the germline J gene is used to fill in that end. V is TRBV19 and J is TRBJ1-5; 7 bases agree with TRBD1. Per germline, CDR1 LNHDA and CDR2 SQIVND (reference sequence). The CDR3 extends over 15 amino acids. V lost 7 bases, J lost 4 bases, and 10 bases stayed unmatched. CDR3 loop: CASTPTGRGNQPQHF. The DNA read from the CDR3 is TGTGCCAGTACCCCGACAGGGAGGGGAAATCAGCCC.

This clone was observed a handful of times. The observed sequence ends 3 residues before the CDR3 terminus, with the missing tail filled in from the germline J gene. The chain is built from TRBV27 and TRBJ2-7; D unresolved. Trimming pared 5 bases from V and 0 bases from J, leaving 11 bases between. The CDR3 is 14 amino acids. Looked up from germline, CDR1 is MNHEY and CDR2 is SMNVEV (reference sequence). Partial CDR3 DNA: TGTGCCAGCAGTGACAACTTGAGCTCCTACGAG. Protein sequence: CASSDNLSSYE. The CDR3 reads in full as CASSDNLSSYEQYF.

This clone was counted ten times or more. CDR3 sequence reads: CASSSRGRETQYF. The part of the CDR3 DNA that was read is TGTGCCAGTAGTTCGAGGGGGCGGGAGACC. The chain combines TRBV19 with TRBJ2-5; 7 bases align to TRBD1. The observed sequence ends 3 residues before the CDR3 terminus, with the missing tail filled in from the germline J gene. Germline V gives CDR1 LNHDA, CDR2 SQIVND (reference sequence). The CDR3 contains 13 residues. Unmatched junction bases numbered 5, after V lost 5 bases and J lost 5 bases.

This clone has a count of ten or more. The read ends 3 residues early relative to the CDR3; the germline J gene fills the gap. The V call is TRBV20-1, the J call TRBJ1-4; D gene uncertain. Germline CDR1 reads DFQATT; CDR2 reads SNEGSKA (reference sequence). CDR3 length: 16 amino acids. Trimming left V 5 bases short and J 0 bases short, with 16 bases between. This chain's CDR3 is CSARGGKRPTNEKLFF. The sequenced CDR3 bases are TGCAGTGCTCGGGGTGGGAAACGGCCAACTAATGAAAAA.

The sample holds many counts of this clone. The CDR3 extends 3 residues past the end of the read, so its final part is completed from the germline J gene. The chain employs TRBV20-1 and TRBJ2-3; 9 bases line up with TRBD1. Germline V gene lookup returns CDR1 DFQATT and CDR2 SNEGSKA (reference sequence). V shed 3 bases and J 4 bases; nucleotides not matched to a gene: 8. This CDR3 has 15 residues. Partial CDR3 DNA: TGCAGTGCTAGGGAGGGACAGGGCCAGCCAGATACG. This encodes CSAREGQGQPDT. The entire CDR3 reads CSAREGQGQPDTQYF.

This clone showed up many times. The CDR3 end lies 3 residues beyond the end of the read and is filled in from the germline J gene. The V and J genes are TRBV6-2 or TRBV6-3 and TRBJ1-1, with 7 positions matching TRBD1. Germline trimming cut 5 bases from V and 0 bases from J; bases unmatched to any gene: 3. This CDR3 has 14 residues. Germline assignment: CDR1 MNHEY and CDR2 SVGEGT. The CDR3 region is CASSRDSMNTEAFF. The DNA read from the CDR3 is TGTGCCAGCAGTCGGGACAGCATGAACACTGAA.

This clone was seen many times. The CDR3 end is not reached by the read, which stops 3 residues before it; the germline J gene fills it in. The chain joins TRBV30 to TRBJ1-4; 9 bases agree with TRBD1. V dropped 3 bases and J dropped 8; count of bases not matched to a gene: 7. The CDR3 has 14 residues. The germline CDR1 and CDR2 sequences are GTSNPN and SVGIG (reference sequence). CDR3 loop: CAWRSGTGSEKLFF. CDR3 DNA (partial): TGTGCCTGGAGGTCCGGGACAGGGAGCGAAAAA.

Many counts were recorded for this clone. Read data end 3 residues before the CDR3 end; the end is taken from the germline J gene. The V call is TRBV20-1, the J call TRBJ1-1, with TRBD1 matching over 8 bases. V dropped 5 bases and J dropped 5; count of bases not matched to a gene: 7. Germline-derived CDR1 and CDR2 are DFQATT and SNEGSKA (reference sequence). The CDR3 runs 13 residues. The part of the CDR3 DNA that was read is TGCAGTGCTCCAGGGGGCAAGTGGACTGAA. Its translation is CSAPGGKWTE. In full, the CDR3 reads CSAPGGKWTEAFF.

In its sample, this clone was seen many times. The read gets to within 3 residues of the CDR3 end, and the germline J gene fills in the rest. The gene calls are TRBV19 and TRBJ1-1, with D possibly TRBD1 on 6 matching bases. This CDR3 contains 13 residues. V was shortened by 4 bases and J by 3 bases, with 9 bases between the two germline ends. Germline-derived CDR1 and CDR2 are LNHDA and SQIVND (reference sequence). The CDR3 spells CASSKTGDTEAFF. The sequenced part of the CDR3 DNA is TGTGCCAGTAGTAAGACAGGTGACACTGAA.

This clone was counted many times. The read ends 3 residues early relative to the CDR3; the germline J gene fills the gap. This chain joins TRBV7-9 and TRBJ2-7; possibly TRBD1 for D (5 bases). Trimming stripped 4 bases from V and 3 bases from J, with 10 bases between. Germline V gives CDR1 SEHNR, CDR2 FQNEAQ (reference sequence). This CDR3 contains 13 residues. The CDR3 bases that were read are TGTGCCAGCAGCTCAGGGTTTGACTACGAG. Translated, it gives CASSSGFDYE. The full-length CDR3 reads as CASSSGFDYEQYF. Drawing the rest from reference TRBV7-9 and TRBJ2-7, the complete variable domain is DTGVSQNPRHKITKRGQNVTFRCDPISEHNRLYWYRQTLGQGPEFLTYFQNEAQLEKSRLLSDRFSAERPKGSFSTLEIQRTEQGDSAMYLCASSSGFDYEQYFGPGTRLTVT.

This clone was seen repeatedly, ten times or more. Read data end 3 residues before the CDR3 end; the end is taken from the germline J gene. The chain recombines TRBV29-1 with TRBJ2-1, with 8 nucleotides matching TRBD2. This CDR3 has 14 residues. The ends lost 5 bases at V and 8 bases at J; junction bases unmatched: 11. The germline V gene has CDR1 SQVTM and CDR2 ANQGSEA. The sequenced CDR3 bases are TGCAGCGTTCCCGGGGGGGGAGCTGAAGATGAG. It is translated as CSVPGGGAEDE. The complete CDR3 protein is CSVPGGGAEDEQFF.

This clone was seen ten or more times. CDR3 DNA (partial): TGTGCCTGGAGTGTACTAGCGGGCGAG. As protein: CAWSVLAGE. Given in full, the CDR3 is CAWSVLAGEQYF. The chain couples TRBV30 to TRBJ2-7; 9 bases line up with TRBD2. The read falls 3 residues short of the CDR3 end, and the missing part is taken from the germline J gene. The CDR3 totals 12 residues. The V gene's germline CDR1 is GTSNPN and CDR2 SVGIG (reference sequence). The trim removed 0 bases at V and 6 bases at J, leaving 0 bases unmatched.

In its sample, this clone was seen a few times. The observed sequence ends 3 residues before the CDR3 terminus, with the missing tail filled in from the germline J gene. The genes are TRBV19 and TRBJ1-1; perhaps TRBD1 as D (6 bases). The V end lost 6 bases, the J end lost 5 bases, and 19 bases lay between the germline ends. Germline values: CDR1 LNHDA, CDR2 SQIVND (reference sequence). The CDR3 runs 15 residues. The CDR3 loop reads CASSRSGGLGTEAFF. The sequenced part of the CDR3 DNA is TGTGCCAGTAGCAGGTCCGGGGGGCTGGGGACTGAA.

This clone was recorded at least ten times. With the read ending 3 residues before the CDR3 end, the germline J gene is used to fill in that end. The chain combines TRBV20-1 with TRBJ1-5; 8 bases are shared with TRBD1. V lost 0 bases and J lost 6; bases outside the gene matches: 7. The CDR3 extends over 15 amino acids. Germline V gene sequence: CDR1 DFQATT, CDR2 SNEGSKA (reference sequence). The covered CDR3 bases are TGCAGTGCTAGAGATGAGCAGGGGGCGGGTCAGCCC. Residues: CSARDEQGAGQP. The full CDR3 sequence reads CSARDEQGAGQPQHF.

This clone was detected many times. The junction does not match germline at one end; this may be a read error. The read ends 3 residues early relative to the CDR3; the germline J gene fills the gap. The rearrangement links TRBV7-7 to TRBJ2-3; 10 bases agree with TRBD2. The CDR3 sequence is 15 residues long. Germline V gene lookup returns CDR1 SSHAT and CDR2 FNYEAQ (reference sequence). CDR3 DNA, as far as it was read: TGTGCTAGCAGCAGGGGACTAGCGAGCACAGATACG. Translating it yields CASSRGLASTDT. The full CDR3 is CASSRGLASTDTQYF. The full variable domain, completed using reference TRBV7-7 and TRBJ2-3, is GAGVSQSPRYKVTKRGQDVTLRCDPISSHATLYWYQQALGQGPEFLTYFNYEAQPDKSGLPSDRFSAERPEGSISTLTIQRTEQRDSAMYRCASSRGLASTDTQYFGPGTRLTVL.

The sample holds many counts of this clone. The CDR3 end is not reached by the read, which stops 3 residues before it; the germline J gene fills it in. The chain couples TRBV3-1 (or the pseudogene TRBV3-2) to TRBJ2-7; maybe TRBD1 (6 bases). Germline V CDR1 and CDR2: LGHDT, YNNKEL (reference sequence). This CDR3 spans 14 amino acids. V was clipped by 2 bases and J by 1 base, with 9 bases between them. CDR3 DNA, as far as it was read: TGTGCCAGCAGCCAACCGGGACATTCCTACGAG. Translating gives CASSQPGHSYE. The whole CDR3 protein reads CASSQPGHSYEQYF.

In this sample, this clone turned up a few times. The read halts 3 residues ahead of the CDR3 end, with the missing end drawn from the germline J gene. The chain links TRBV20-1 to TRBJ2-5; TRBD1 might be the D (6 bases). Trimming took 4 bases from V and 1 from J, leaving 13 bases between them. This CDR3 region has 14 residues. The germline CDR1 and CDR2 sequences are DFQATT and SNEGSKA (reference sequence). The CDR3 loop reads CSATLQGFQETQYF. The sequenced part of the CDR3 DNA is TGCAGTGCTACGCTACAGGGTTTCCAAGAGACC.

Many counts were recorded for this clone. The CDR3 sequence: CASSPQDRHTGELFF. CDR3 DNA, as far as it was read: TGTGCCAGTAGTCCCCAGGACAGACACACCGGGGAG. V is TRBV19 and J is TRBJ2-2, with a weak D call TRBD1 (6 bases). The read stops 3 residues short of the end of the CDR3; the missing end is completed from the germline J gene. Germline CDR1 LNHDA, CDR2 SQIVND (reference sequence). The CDR3 runs 15 residues. The V end was cut by 5 bases, the J end by 3 bases, with 13 bases between. Filled out from reference TRBV19 and TRBJ2-2, the complete variable domain reads DGGITQSPKYLFRKEGQNVTLSCEQNLNHDAMYWYRQDPGQGLRLIYYSQIVNDFQKGDIAEGYSVSREKKESFPLTVTSAQKNPTAFYLCASSPQDRHTGELFFGEGSRLTVL.